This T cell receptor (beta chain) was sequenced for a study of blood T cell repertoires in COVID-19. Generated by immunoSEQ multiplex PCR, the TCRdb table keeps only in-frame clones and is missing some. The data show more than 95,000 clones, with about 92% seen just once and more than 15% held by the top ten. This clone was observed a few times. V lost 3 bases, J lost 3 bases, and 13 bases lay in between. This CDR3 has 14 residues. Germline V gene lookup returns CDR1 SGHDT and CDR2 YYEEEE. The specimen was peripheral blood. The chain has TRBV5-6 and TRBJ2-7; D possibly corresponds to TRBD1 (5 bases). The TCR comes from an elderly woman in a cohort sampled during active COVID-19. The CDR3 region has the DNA TGTGCCAGCAGCTCCCAAGACAGACTCTACGAGCAGTACTTC. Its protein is CASSSQDRLYEQYF.